This TCR beta chain originates from a study of STAT5B mutations in CD4+ large granular lymphocyte leukemia. V trimming: 4 bases; J trimming: 3 bases; junction bases outside the gene matches: 13. CDR1 and CDR2 from the germline V gene are SGHKS and YYEKEE (reference sequence). The CDR3 covers 18 residues. The assay was immunoSEQ multiplex PCR, and TCRdb's table has in-frame clones only and misses some. Seen here are around 32,000 clones, around 85% observed once, and the top ten hold 5.5% to 8%. The sequenced material came from CD4+ T cells from blood buffy coats. The chain employs TRBV5-5 and TRBJ2-2; TRBD2 agrees at 9 bases. This clonotype was sampled from a human donor in good health. The CDR3 reads CASSPTDRLADHTGELFF. The CDR3 DNA follows: TGTGCCAGCAGCCCGACGGATAGACTAGCGGACCACACCGGGGAGCTGTTTTTT. The full variable domain, its missing parts supplied by reference TRBV5-5 and TRBJ2-2, is DAGVTQSPTHLIKTRGQQVTLRCSPISGHKSVSWYQQVLGQGPQFIFQYYEKEERGRGNFPDRFSARQFPNYSSELNVNALLLGDSALYLCASSPTDRLADHTGELFFGEGSRLTVL.